This T cell receptor beta chain was identified in a study of T cell responses to AZD1222 COVID-19 vaccine (TCRdb year 2021). General notes on the study: AZD1222 recipients with second doses at about 4 weeks or about 12 weeks were pooled, because spike-specific TCR depth and breadth did not differ between schedules. A total of 233 trial participants underwent TCR sequencing, of whom nearly 210 had received two doses of AZD1222 and around 25 had received two doses of the MenACWY control vaccine. Trial participants were enrolled by age into subgroups of 18-55, 56-69 and 70-plus years, and around 140, 26 and 57 TCR-sequenced participants, respectively, were included in these subgroups. General study outcomes and caveats: Reportedly, close to half of the unique spike-specific TCRs recognized epitopes lying outside the regions that are mutated in the B.1.351 and B.1.1.7 variants. Because no day 14 peak-response samples were available, repertoires were characterized only after the peak T cell response. Most participants were white British and females outnumbered males, and the authors suggested that clonal diversity may have been underestimated. After two AZD1222 doses, both the breadth and the depth of spike-specific TCRs were significantly higher than at day 0 and than in MenACWY recipients. In the small 56-69-year group, the increase in depth fell short of significance, most likely because of low power. Conclusions about previously exposed vaccinees are limited, since just five or six AZD1222 recipients were seropositive for SARS-CoV-2 at baseline. Vaccine-associated CD4 TCRs spanned the whole spike protein, with dominant responses in regions 160-218 and 743-854.

CDR3 length: 16 amino acids, cysteine to phenylalanine. CDR3 DNA is the only sequence kept; it has 48 bases, read in frame from the first base. V loses 0 bases, J loses 4 bases, and the germline ends lie 15 bases apart. The germline V gene encodes CDR1 MNHEY and CDR2 SVGAGI. Regarding this clone: Its antigen remains unidentified. The record has no base qualities; no much larger clone is one base away.

The sample's time point, from its label and the paper: baseline before first vaccination. The vaccinee samples were drawn from two UK trials, COV001 and COV002, one of which was a single-blind randomized controlled phase 2/3 trial testing AZD1222 (ChAdOx1 nCoV-19) in healthy adults. Trial participant PBMC samples were collected at day 0 and day 28 after the second dose for TCRbeta chain sequencing. The CDR3 regions of human TCRbeta chains were analyzed by immunosequencing. As for how the authors treated the data: Repertoire TCRs were matched against a reference library of SARS-CoV-2-specific TCRs generated with the MIRA antigen-specificity platform. Breadth was defined as the fraction of unique TCRs that were SARS-CoV-2-associated, and depth was defined as the fraction of total T cells that were SARS-CoV-2-associated. Each spike-specific TCR was assigned to its reactive spike region and to a CD4 or CD8 class using the MIRA data. Log10-transformed breadth and depth values were compared by one-way ANOVA with Sidak's multiple comparisons tests. TCRdb carries this immuneACCESS record with in-frame sequences only. Its versions omit some clonotypes, under half of them owing to an unresolved V gene in the studies checked, with the rest unexplained. That table is the source of V, J and clone size, and D and trimming were worked out from the DNA. This sample comprises around 250,000 clones, 93% of them detected only once. About 0.5% of the sample comes from the top ten.

Sequencing used peripheral blood, obtained on day 0 of AZD1222 vaccination. The receptor was derived from an adult in good health. The chain joins TRBV6-5 to TRBJ2-5; perhaps TRBD1 is the D gene, with 6 bases matching. The nucleotide sequence reads TGTGCCAGCAGTTACTCGGCCAGGGGTGGTGGAGAGACCCAGTACTTC. Translated, it reads CASSYSARGGGETQYF.